This paragraph covers one TCR beta chain sequence. The record originates from a study of blood T cell repertoires in COVID-19. Study information: Samples representing acute and convalescent COVID-19 were sourced from the United States, Italy and Spain. In each case, the material was cDNA or gDNA derived from T cells, B-cell-depleted T cells, or PBMCs.

In the source study's methods: Nucleated cell number was recorded as an estimate derived from reference gene primer amplification. Using immunoSEQ multiplex PCR, the repertoire was profiled, and TCRdb retains in-frame clones only, with some absent. V and J calls plus clone size are reproduced from that table; the DNA served to infer D and trimming. The data hold around 100,000 clones, with approximately 86% observed a single time. The V gene end was trimmed by 3 bases and the J gene end by 9 bases; junction bases not matched to a gene: 3. CDR1 and CDR2 from the germline V gene are PRHDT and FYEKMQ (reference sequence). This CDR3 is 12 amino acids long.

This rearrangement joins TRBV13 to TRBJ2-3; 7 bases line up with TRBD2. The sequence came from a man aged 45-60 years with active or convalescent COVID-19. The sample was peripheral blood. The CDR3 loop reads CASSLRDYTQYF. The CDR3 nucleotides are TGTGCCAGCAGCTTGCGGGACTACACGCAGTATTTT.